Listed below are T cell receptor beta chains from one sample, sequenced in a study of regulatory T cells in long-lasting Graves disease. One entry per CDR3 protein results from TCRdb running MiXCR on the multiplex PCR reads. Of about 620,000 distinct CDR3 sequences listed, 15% to 20% are singletons. These sequences were also reported in another study, on T cells in Graves' hyperthyroidism and ophthalmopathy.

This specimen consisted of peripheral blood mononuclear cells (PBMCs), obtained at new diagnosis, from a patient treated with antithyroid drugs. These receptors were obtained from a woman in her thirties with Graves disease. Both conserved end residues are part of each CDR3. The order of the fields is V gene, J gene, CDR3 protein.

v_gene: TRBV5-4; j_gene: TRBJ1-2; CDR3aa: CASSGGQGDLYGYTF
v_gene: TRBV15; j_gene: TRBJ2-3; CDR3aa: CATSRVGLAGVTDTQYF
v_gene: TRBV28; j_gene: TRBJ2-7; CDR3aa: CASSLGHGREQYF
v_gene: TRBV2; j_gene: TRBJ2-2; CDR3aa: CASRRTGGNGELFF
v_gene: TRBV30; j_gene: TRBJ1-6; CDR3aa: CAWTLALSSPLHF
v_gene: TRBV2; j_gene: TRBJ2-3; CDR3aa: CASMGQGLTDTQYF
v_gene: TRBV6-1; j_gene: TRBJ1-5; CDR3aa: CASSGQGASNQPQHF
v_gene: TRBV28; j_gene: TRBJ2-7; CDR3aa: CASSPVSKQGNYEQYF
v_gene: TRBV28; j_gene: TRBJ1-1; CDR3aa: CASSPIQGAGAFF
v_gene: TRBV5-4; j_gene: TRBJ2-1; CDR3aa: CASSFGGSGPYNEQFF
v_gene: TRBV28; j_gene: TRBJ1-1; CDR3aa: CASSLPSMNTEAFF
v_gene: TRBV14; j_gene: TRBJ2-1; CDR3aa: CASSQESEVGEQFF
v_gene: TRBV6-1; j_gene: TRBJ1-5; CDR3aa: CASSGVSPQHF
v_gene: TRBV7-9; j_gene: TRBJ1-1; CDR3aa: CASSPESPLPGNTEAFF
v_gene: TRBV6-5; j_gene: TRBJ2-5; CDR3aa: CASSWQGAGYQETQYF
v_gene: TRBV5-6; j_gene: TRBJ1-2; CDR3aa: CASSWGQDVYGYTF
v_gene: TRBV28; j_gene: TRBJ2-3; CDR3aa: CAIAGPSTDTQYF
v_gene: TRBV28; j_gene: TRBJ2-7; CDR3aa: CASSSPGTPFMYEQCF
v_gene: TRBV20-1; j_gene: TRBJ2-1; CDR3aa: CSARGGQAGRNEQFF
v_gene: TRBV2; j_gene: TRBJ1-2; CDR3aa: CASSNRDTSGYTF
v_gene: TRBV20-1; j_gene: TRBJ2-7; CDR3aa: CSAHNRQGVSYEQYF
v_gene: TRBV27; j_gene: TRBJ1-2; CDR3aa: CASSLSIGIKSYTF
v_gene: TRBV2; j_gene: TRBJ2-3; CDR3aa: CASRGPASTDTQYF
v_gene: TRBV6-2/TRBV6-3; j_gene: TRBJ1-5; CDR3aa: CASSPSRGEGQPQHF
v_gene: TRBV27; j_gene: TRBJ1-2; CDR3aa: CASSLYPGLPNYGYTF